This is a list of T cell receptor beta chains from one sample in a study of T-cell memory formation after mild COVID-19. MiXCR, run by TCRdb on the 5' RACE reads, gives a single entry per CDR3 protein. The sample contains about 140,000 distinct CDR3 sequences, 13% to 15% of which appear only once. The sample consisted of PBMCs or a T cell subset sorted from them (not recorded which). These receptors were collected from an adult woman who had mild COVID-19 (a few samples of this study predate the infection). Cell type and time point are not known. Each CDR3 is given with its conserved first and last residue. The D gene is left open where the match is weak. Clone size is given for some rows only: seen once, a few or many times, or a class if the clone is expanded.

V gene,J gene,clone size,D gene,CDR3 protein,CDR3 DNA
TRBV7-3,TRBJ1-1,.,.,CASSSRLNTEAFF,TGTGCCAGCAGCAGTCGGCTGAACACTGAAGCTTTCTTT
TRBV7-2,TRBJ2-3,.,TRBD2,CASSLVVAGLTDTQYF,TGTGCCAGCAGCTTAGTGGTAGCGGGCCTCACAGATACGCAGTATTTT
TRBV20-1,TRBJ2-7,.,TRBD1,CSARVPWTGEYEQYF,TGCAGTGCTAGAGTCCCATGGACAGGGGAGTACGAGCAGTACTTC
TRBV3-1,TRBJ2-1,.,.,CATSKVHEQFF,TGTGCCACCTCCAAAGTCCATGAGCAGTTCTTC
TRBV12-3/TRBV12-4,TRBJ1-2,few,.,CASSSQGGSKGYTF,TGTGCCAGCAGTAGTCAGGGAGGGTCTAAGGGCTACACCTTC
TRBV5-1,TRBJ2-3,.,TRBD2,CASSGEVASGGDTQYF,TGCGCCAGCAGCGGGGAGGTGGCTAGCGGAGGGGATACGCAGTATTTT
TRBV9,TRBJ2-7,.,TRBD2,CASSDPSSGGGYEQYF,TGTGCCAGCAGCGACCCATCTAGCGGGGGGGGCTACGAGCAGTACTTC
TRBV9,TRBJ1-2,.,TRBD1,CASSPKGEGQAYGYTF,TGTGCCAGCAGCCCTAAGGGGGAAGGACAGGCCTATGGCTACACCTTC
TRBV7-3,TRBJ2-1,.,TRBD1,CASSPGQWTGDEQFF,TGTGCCAGCAGCCCTGGCCAATGGACAGGGGACGAGCAGTTCTTC
TRBV12-5,TRBJ2-1,few,.,CASGLSSINEQFF,TGTGCTAGTGGTTTGTCTTCCATAAATGAGCAGTTCTTC
TRBV24-1,TRBJ2-1,few,.,CATSFLGPEQFF,TGTGCCACCAGTTTCCTCGGCCCGGAGCAGTTCTTC
TRBV5-1,TRBJ1-2,few,.,CASSFYREDGYTF,TGCGCCAGCAGCTTCTATAGGGAGGATGGCTACACCTTC
TRBV13,TRBJ1-4,.,TRBD1,CASSSGTGVEKLFF,TGTGCCAGCAGCTCCGGGACAGGGGTAGAAAAACTGTTTTTT
TRBV27,TRBJ2-3,.,.,CASSNPGADTQYF,TGTGCCAGCAGCAACCCGGGGGCAGATACGCAGTATTTT
TRBV29-1,TRBJ2-7,.,TRBD1,CSVSGTGHEQYF,TGCAGCGTCTCCGGGACAGGGCACGAGCAGTACTTC
TRBV5-1,TRBJ2-3,.,TRBD1,CASSLVQGAKDTQYF,TGCGCCAGCAGCTTGGTCCAGGGGGCCAAAGATACGCAGTATTTT
TRBV7-6,TRBJ2-2,.,.,CASSQIPGELFF,TGTGCCAGCAGCCAGATTCCGGGGGAGCTGTTTTTT
TRBV4-1,TRBJ2-4,.,.,CASTPTPAGGSMNIQYF,TGCGCCAGCACTCCCACCCCAGCCGGGGGATCCATGAACATTCAGTACTTC
TRBV12-3/TRBV12-4,TRBJ2-2,.,.,CASSFGAPEELFF,TGTGCCAGCAGTTTTGGGGCGCCGGAGGAGCTGTTTTTT
TRBV29-1,TRBJ1-2,.,.,CSVDFAGRDGYTF,TGCAGCGTTGACTTTGCAGGTCGGGATGGCTACACCTTC
TRBV2,TRBJ1-1,many,.,CASSDADNTEAFF,TGTGCCAGCAGTGATGCCGATAACACTGAAGCTTTCTTT
TRBV7-3,TRBJ2-1,.,.,CASSLTGQNEQFF,TGTGCCAGCAGCTTAACGGGTCAGAATGAGCAGTTCTTC
TRBV2,TRBJ2-2,.,.,CASSGHFTGELFF,TGTGCCAGCAGTGGTCACTTCACCGGGGAGCTGTTTTTT
TRBV20-1,TRBJ2-7,.,.,CSATDPQGYYEQYF,TGCAGTGCGACCGACCCCCAGGGCTACTACGAGCAGTACTTC
TRBV19,TRBJ2-7,.,.,CASSAGVTYEQYF,TGTGCCAGTAGCGCAGGGGTGACCTACGAGCAGTACTTC
TRBV6-2/TRBV6-3,TRBJ1-1,few,.,CASSYSPGLNTEAFF,TGTGCCAGCAGTTACTCCCCTGGGCTGAACACTGAAGCTTTCTTT
TRBV5-4,TRBJ2-5,.,.,CASSWDLQETQYF,TGTGCCAGCAGCTGGGACCTTCAAGAGACCCAGTACTTC
TRBV5-1,TRBJ1-3,once,.,CASSLAGRSTIYF,TGCGCCAGCAGCTTGGCAGGACGGAGCACCATATATTTT
TRBV9,TRBJ1-1,few,.,CASSAEGQPNTEAFF,TGTGCCAGCAGCGCTGAGGGTCAGCCGAACACTGAAGCTTTCTTT
TRBV6-5,TRBJ2-3,few,.,CASSYLQGRGTDTQYF,TGTGCCAGCAGTTACTTACAGGGGAGGGGCACAGATACGCAGTATTTT
TRBV27,TRBJ2-3,.,TRBD2,CASSSPTSGRALNTDTQYF,TGTGCCAGCAGTTCGCCAACTAGCGGGAGGGCCCTTAATACAGATACGCAGTATTTT
TRBV18,TRBJ2-7,.,.,CASSFTGNFYEQYF,TGTGCCAGCTCATTTACCGGGAACTTCTACGAGCAGTACTTC
TRBV10-3,TRBJ2-7,.,TRBD1,CAIRAEYEWDSESYEQYF,TGTGCCATCAGAGCCGAATACGAATGGGACAGTGAGTCCTACGAGCAGTACTTC
TRBV24-1,TRBJ2-2,.,.,CATTSIAGELFF,TGTGCCACCACATCAATCGCCGGGGAGCTGTTTTTT
TRBV12-3/TRBV12-4,TRBJ2-1,few,.,CASSLVASDHNEQFF,TGTGCCAGCAGTTTAGTGGCTAGCGATCACAATGAGCAGTTCTTC
TRBV11-2,TRBJ2-1,.,TRBD2,CASSFVRERELGYNEQFF,TGTGCCAGCAGCTTCGTCAGGGAGCGGGAGTTGGGATACAATGAGCAGTTCTTC
TRBV4-1,TRBJ2-2,few,.,CASSSFTGELFF,TGCGCCAGCAGCTCCTTCACCGGGGAGCTGTTTTTT
TRBV24-1,TRBJ1-2,.,.,CATSDPQAGAYGYTF,TGTGCCACCAGTGACCCACAGGCGGGAGCCTATGGCTACACCTTC
TRBV7-9,TRBJ2-7,many,.,CASSLGYGSSYEQYF,TGTGCCAGCAGCTTAGGCTACGGGAGCTCCTACGAGCAGTACTTC
TRBV30,TRBJ2-7,few,TRBD2,CAWSVGPSGPYEQYF,TGTGCCTGGAGTGTAGGGCCTAGCGGCCCCTACGAGCAGTACTTC
TRBV2,TRBJ2-3,few,TRBD2,CASRRAGEVSQYF,TGTGCCAGCAGGAGAGCGGGAGAGGTTTCGCAGTATTTT